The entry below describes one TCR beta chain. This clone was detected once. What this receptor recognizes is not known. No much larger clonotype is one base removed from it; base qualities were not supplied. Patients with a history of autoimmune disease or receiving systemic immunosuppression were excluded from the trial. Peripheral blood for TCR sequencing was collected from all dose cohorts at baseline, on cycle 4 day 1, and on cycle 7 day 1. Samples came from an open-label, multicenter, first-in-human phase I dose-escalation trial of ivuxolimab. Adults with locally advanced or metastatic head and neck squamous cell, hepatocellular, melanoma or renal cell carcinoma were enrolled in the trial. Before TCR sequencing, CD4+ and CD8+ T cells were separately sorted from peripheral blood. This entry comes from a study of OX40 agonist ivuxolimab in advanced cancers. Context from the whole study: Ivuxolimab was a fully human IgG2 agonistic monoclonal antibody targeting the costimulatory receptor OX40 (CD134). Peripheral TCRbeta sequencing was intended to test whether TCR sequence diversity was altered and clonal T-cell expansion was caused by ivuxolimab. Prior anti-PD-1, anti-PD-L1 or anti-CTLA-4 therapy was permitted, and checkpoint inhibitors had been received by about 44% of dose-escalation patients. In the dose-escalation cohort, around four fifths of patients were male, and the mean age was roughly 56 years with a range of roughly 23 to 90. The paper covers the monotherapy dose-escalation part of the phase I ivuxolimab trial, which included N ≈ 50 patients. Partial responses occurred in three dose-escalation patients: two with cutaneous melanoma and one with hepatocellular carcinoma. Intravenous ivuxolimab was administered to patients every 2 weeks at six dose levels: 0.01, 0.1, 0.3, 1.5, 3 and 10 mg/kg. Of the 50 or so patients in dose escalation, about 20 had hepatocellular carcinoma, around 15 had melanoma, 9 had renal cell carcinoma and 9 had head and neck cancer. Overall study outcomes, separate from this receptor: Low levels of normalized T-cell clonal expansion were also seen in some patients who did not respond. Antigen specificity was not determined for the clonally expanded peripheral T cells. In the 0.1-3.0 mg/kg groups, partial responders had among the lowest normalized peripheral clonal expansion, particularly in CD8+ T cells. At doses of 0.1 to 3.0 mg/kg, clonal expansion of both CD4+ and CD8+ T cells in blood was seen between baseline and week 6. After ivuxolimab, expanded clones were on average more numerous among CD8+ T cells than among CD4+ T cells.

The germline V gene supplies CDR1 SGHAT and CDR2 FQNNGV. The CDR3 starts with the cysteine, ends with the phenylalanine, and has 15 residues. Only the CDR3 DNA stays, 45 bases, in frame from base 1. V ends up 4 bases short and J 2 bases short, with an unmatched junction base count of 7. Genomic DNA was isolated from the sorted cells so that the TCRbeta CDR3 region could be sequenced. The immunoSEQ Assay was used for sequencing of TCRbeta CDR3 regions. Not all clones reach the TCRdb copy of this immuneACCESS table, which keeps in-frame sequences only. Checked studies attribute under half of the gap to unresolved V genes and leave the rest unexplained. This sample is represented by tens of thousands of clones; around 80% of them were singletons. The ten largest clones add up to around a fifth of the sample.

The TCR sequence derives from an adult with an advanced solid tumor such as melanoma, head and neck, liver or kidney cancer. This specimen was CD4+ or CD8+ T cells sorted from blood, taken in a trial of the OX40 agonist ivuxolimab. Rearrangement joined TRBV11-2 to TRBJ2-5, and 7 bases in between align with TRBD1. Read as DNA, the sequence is TGTGCCAGCAGCTATTCCGGGACAGATCAAGAGACCCAGTACTTC. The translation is CASSYSGTDQETQYF.